This TCR beta chain was profiled in a study of blood T cell repertoires in COVID-19. The overall study: Some COVID-19 samples were acute and others convalescent; all came from the United States, Italy and Spain. T cells, B-cell-depleted T cells, or PBMCs supplied cDNA or gDNA.

Authors' methods: Estimated nucleated cell counts came from reference gene primer amplification. Profiled with immunoSEQ multiplex PCR; TCRdb holds only in-frame clones, not every one. Clonal size and the V and J genes are those of that table, whereas D and trimming came from the DNA. The sample lists about 130,000 clones, 84% seen once, with approximately 12% in the top ten. CDR1 is LNHDA, CDR2 SQIVND, per germline (reference sequence). The CDR3 is made up of 13 amino acids. As regards this clone: A read error may account for a junction end that differs from germline.

The rearrangement joins TRBV19 to TRBJ2-7; a possible D gene is TRBD1 (5 bases). The clonotype comes from a woman aged 25 to 39 who had recovered from COVID-19. The material sequenced was peripheral blood. The CDR3 loop is CANSIGQAYEQYF. CDR3 in DNA: TGTGCCAATAGTATCGGACAAGCCTACGAGCAGTACTTC.